Below are 20 T cell receptor beta chains sequenced from a single sample in a study of T cell repertoires in cytomegalovirus infection. MiXCR, applied by TCRdb to the reads, yields one record per CDR3 protein. The sample lists about 920,000 distinct CDR3 sequences, 30% to 40% occurring once. These TCRs' antigens remain unknown. Sample: cultured CD8+ T cells from PBMCs, taken from culture after CMV antigen stimulation. The receptor set was obtained from a human donor in good health (CMV status not recorded). Some clones in this sample may be carry-over from other donors' samples.

The J gene is TRBJ1-2, the V gene TRBV6-2 or TRBV6-3; tentatively, D is TRBD1 (5 bases). CDR3 size: 14 residues. Germline CDR1 reads MNHEY; CDR2 reads SVGEGT. V lost 7 bases and J lost 8, with 20 bases in between. The CDR3 nucleotides read TGTGCCAGCATCACCGGCGACAGTGATGGGGGCTACACCTTC. It codes for CASITGDSDGGYTF.

In its sample, this clonotype was seen a few times. The chain has TRBV12-3 or TRBV12-4 and TRBJ2-4; 8 bases align to TRBD2. V was clipped by 6 bases and J by 3 bases; unmatched bases: 7. The CDR3 contains 15 residues. CDR3 sequence: CASRAGGPIKNIQYF. DNA for the CDR3: TGTGCCAGCAGGGCGGGGGGACCTATCAAAAACATTCAGTACTTC.

About this clonotype: One end of the junction is discordant with germline, which a read error may explain. This chain connects TRBV27 to TRBJ1-5; 8 bases match TRBD1. The germline V gene has CDR1 MNHEY and CDR2 SMNVEV (reference sequence). This CDR3 is built from 14 residues. The CDR3 spells CASSRGQDNLPQHF. The CDR3 DNA is TGTGCCAGCAGTCGGGGACAGGATAATCTGCCCCAGCATTTT.

The gene calls are TRBV4-1 and TRBJ2-5; TRBD1 matches at 9 bases. CDR1 MGHRA and CDR2 YSYEKL come from the germline V gene. The V gene end was trimmed by 3 bases and the J gene end by 2 bases; junction bases not matched to a gene: 7. The CDR3 loop spans 16 amino acids. CDR3 in DNA: TGCGCCAGCAGCCACGTTCCGGGACAGGGACAAGAGACCCAGTACTTC. This translates into CASSHVPGQGQETQYF.

This chain uses TRBV7-8 with TRBJ1-1, with unresolved D. The CDR3 loop spans 18 amino acids. Deletions cut 6 bases from V and 0 bases from J, with 23 bases between. The V gene's germline CDR1 is SGHVS and CDR2 FQNEAQ. This CDR3 reads CASRLNLFSVSMNTEAFF. CDR3 coding DNA: TGTGCCAGCAGGTTAAATCTCTTTTCGGTTTCTATGAACACTGAAGCTTTCTTT.

This clonotype came up a few times. The chain uses TRBV27 and TRBJ1-5; TRBD1 agrees at 8 bases. Trimming took 3 bases from V and 5 from J; bases not matched to a gene: 9. Germline CDR1 MNHEY, CDR2 SMNVEV (reference sequence). The CDR3 is 16 amino acids. CDR3: CASSFSTGEGDQPQHF. The CDR3 DNA is TGTGCCAGCAGTTTTTCGACAGGGGAAGGGGATCAGCCCCAGCATTTT.

On this clonotype: One end of the junction does not line up with germline, which may come from a read error. This chain links TRBV6-4 with TRBJ1-6, with 9 bases fitting TRBD1. This CDR3 region has 15 residues. In germline, CDR1 is MRHNA, CDR2 SNTAGT. This CDR3 reads CTSSLRTGADSPLHF. CDR3 bases: TGTACCAGCAGTCTGCGGACAGGGGCGGATTCACCCCTCCACTTT.

The chain joins TRBV7-9 to TRBJ1-2; 9 bases agree with TRBD1. Trimming at V came to 4 bases and at J to 4 bases, leaving 7 bases not matched to a gene. The CDR3 consists of 15 residues. Germline V lookup: CDR1 SEHNR, CDR2 FQNEAQ (reference sequence). Here the CDR3 reads CASSSHRGPFYGYTF. In nucleotides, the CDR3 is TGTGCCAGCAGCTCCCACAGGGGGCCATTCTATGGCTACACCTTC.

The chain links TRBV19 to TRBJ2-6; D gene unclear. The CDR3 has 13 residues. Trimming cost V 2 bases and J 4 bases, with 3 bases left between them. Per germline, CDR1 LNHDA and CDR2 SQIVND (reference sequence). The CDR3 loop is CASSIPGANVLTF. For the CDR3, the DNA is TGTGCCAGTAGTATACCCGGGGCCAACGTCCTGACTTTC.

CDR3 in DNA: TGTGCCAGCAGATGGGGACAGGGAAACTTCGATGAGCAGTTCTTC. Protein: CASRWGQGNFDEQFF. The chain joins TRBV6-2 or TRBV6-3 to TRBJ2-1, with TRBD1 identical over 9 bases. The J segment lost 8 bases and the V segment lost 6 bases, leaving 11 bases of the junction unmatched. CDR1 and CDR2 (germline): MNHEY, SVGEGT. The CDR3 covers 15 residues.

The rearrangement uses TRBV29-1 and TRBJ2-2; perhaps TRBD2 as D (6 bases). CDR1 SQVTM and CDR2 ANQGSEA come from the germline V gene. V lost 1 base, J lost 0 bases, and 18 bases lay in between. The CDR3 extends over 18 amino acids. The CDR3 is CSVEVPGLTTPNTGELFF. The DNA of the CDR3 is TGCAGCGTTGAAGTCCCGGGACTGACAACCCCGAACACCGGGGAGCTGTTTTTT.

V gene TRBV6-5 combines with J gene TRBJ2-2; D possibly matches TRBD1 or TRBD2 (5 bases each). This CDR3 spans 14 amino acids. V was shortened by 4 bases and J by 6 bases, with 12 bases between the two germline ends. Germline CDR1 reads MNHEY; CDR2 reads SVGAGI. CDR3 in amino acids: CASSSPGPPGELFF. The DNA for the CDR3 is TGTGCCAGCAGTTCCCCGGGGCCCCCCGGGGAGCTGTTTTTT.

This chain links TRBV5-6 with TRBJ2-1; D is ambiguous. Looked up from germline, CDR1 is SGHDT and CDR2 is YYEEEE. V was shortened by 0 bases and J by 5 bases, with 12 bases between the two germline ends. There are 15 residues in the CDR3. DNA for the CDR3: TGTGCCAGCAGCTTGGTGTCCTCGACTGACAATGAGCAGTTCTTC. This sequence encodes CASSLVSSTDNEQFF.

This clonotype was observed a few times. This rearrangement joins TRBV12-5 to TRBJ2-2; 7 positions match TRBD1. Germline CDR1 reads LGHNT; CDR2 reads FRNRAP. This CDR3 contains 18 residues. J lost 1 base, V lost 4 bases, and 12 bases had no gene match. This CDR3 reads CASGWSTQGSGNTGELFF. Here the CDR3 DNA reads TGTGCTAGTGGTTGGAGTACACAGGGGAGCGGGAACACCGGGGAGCTGTTTTTT. Full variable domain (outside the CDR3, taken from reference TRBV12-5 and TRBJ2-2): DARVTQTPRHKVTEMGQEVTMRCQPILGHNTVFWYRQTMMQGLELLAYFRNRAPLDDSGMPKDRFSAEMPDATLATLKIQPSEPRDSAVYFCASGWSTQGSGNTGELFFGEGSRLTVL.

The chain links TRBV28 to TRBJ1-6, with 10 bases aligning to TRBD1. The J segment lost 10 bases and the V segment lost 1 base, leaving 4 bases of the junction unmatched. Germline V gives CDR1 MDHEN, CDR2 SYDVKM. The CDR3 length is 15 residues. As DNA, the CDR3 is TGTGCCAGCAGTTTATTCGACAGGGGGCTATCACCCCTCCACTTT. It translates to CASSLFDRGLSPLHF.

This clonotype has only a few counts. The rearrangement uses TRBV10-3 and TRBJ1-1; D is uncertain. The CDR3 is 13 amino acids. The V gene lost 7 bases and the J gene lost 0 bases, with 9 bases spanning the gap. Per germline, CDR1 ENHRY and CDR2 SYGVKD. CDR3 coding DNA: TGTGCCATCATGACAAGTATGAACACTGAAGCTTTCTTT. It encodes CAIMTSMNTEAFF.

Regarding this clonotype: Sequence at one end of the junction differs from germline and may be a read error. The genes are TRBV7-2 and TRBJ2-7; D ambiguous. The V gene's germline CDR1 is SGHTA and CDR2 FQGNSA. The CDR3 length is 12 residues. The CDR3 region is CANSPRLYEQYF. The CDR3 region has the DNA TGTGCCAACAGCCCGAGACTCTACGAGCAGTACTTC.

V gene TRBV10-3 combines with J gene TRBJ2-2; D is ambiguous. In germline, CDR1 is ENHRY, CDR2 SYGVKD. Trimming took 5 bases from V and 1 from J, leaving 11 bases between them. The CDR3 has 15 amino acids. This chain's CDR3 is CAISSSQQNTGELFF. CDR3 coding DNA: TGTGCCATCAGTTCGAGTCAGCAGAACACCGGGGAGCTGTTTTTT.

The gene calls are TRBV27 and TRBJ1-5; TRBD1 is a possible D gene (5 bases). Looked up from germline, CDR1 is MNHEY and CDR2 is SMNVEV (reference sequence). The CDR3 extends over 15 amino acids. Trimming pared 3 bases from V and 4 bases from J, leaving 13 bases between. Here the CDR3 DNA reads TGTGCCAGCAGTTTCATCGGGACTAAAAATCAGCCCCAGCATTTT. The encoded protein is CASSFIGTKNQPQHF.

About this clonotype: The CDR3 ends on some other residue instead of the conserved phenylalanine or tryptophan, so this is likely a read error. This chain links TRBV12-5 with TRBJ2-7; D not resolved. Germline values: CDR1 LGHNT, CDR2 FRNRAP. V lost 5 bases to trimming and J lost 0 bases, with 11 bases between them. This CDR3 spans 14 amino acids. Written as DNA, the CDR3 is TGTGCTAGTGGTATAGGCATCAACTCCTACGAGCAGTACTCC. Its protein is CASGIGINSYEQYS.